This T cell receptor (beta chain) was documented in a study of T cell responses to AZD1222 COVID-19 vaccine. With 8 bases removed from V and 5 bases from J, the gap between germline ends came to 13 bases. This CDR3 is 13 amino acids long. Looked up from germline, CDR1 is SEHNR and CDR2 is FQNEAQ (reference sequence). Profiling relied on immunoSEQ multiplex PCR, and the TCRdb table lists in-frame clones only, not all of them. Of about 150,000 clones listed, around nine tenths are singletons. This TCR was recovered from an adult in good health. The rearrangement joins TRBV7-9 to TRBJ2-1, with D possibly being TRBD1 (6 bases). The specimen was peripheral blood, collected on day 0 of AZD1222 vaccination. The CDR3 sequence is CASLLQGNNEQFF. CDR3 bases: TGTGCCAGCTTATTACAGGGTAACAATGAGCAGTTCTTC.